Below, 20 T cell receptor beta chains from the same sample are listed, as sequenced in a study of molecular identifiers for immune sequencing clone quantification. From the PCR reads, TCRdb called clonotypes with MiXCR, one entry per CDR3 protein. The top ten hold about 0.99% of the sample, which has some 97,000 distinct CDR3 sequences, around 24% seen once. Input material: naive CD8+ T cells from blood, with Jurkat cell RNA spiked in. Subset specified: FACS-sorted CD8+CD4-CCR7+CD45RA+ naive T cells. These receptor sequences come from a human donor in good health. Some libraries in this study had Jurkat cell RNA spiked in.

Turning to this clonotype: The junction departs from germline at one end; a sequencing error may be responsible. The rearrangement links TRBV5-3 to TRBJ1-1; possibly TRBD1 for D (5 bases). TRBV5-3 is an ORF, with its function uncertain. The CDR3 has 12 residues. As DNA, the CDR3 is TGTGCCAGCAGCTGGGGGAGCACTGAAGCTTTCTTT. Its translation is CASSWGSTEAFF.

This clonotype was counted at least ten times. The chain uses TRBV4-3 and TRBJ2-3, with no clear D. The V and J ends lost 0 bases and 0 bases respectively, with 7 bases between them. This CDR3 has 15 amino acids. The germline V gene encodes CDR1 LGHNA and CDR2 YSLEER. The CDR3 spells CASSQDTASTDTQYF. The CDR3 bases are TGCGCCAGCAGCCAAGATACAGCTAGCACAGATACGCAGTATTTT.

On this clonotype: The germline gene is not matched at one end of the junction; a read error may be the cause. DNA of the CDR3: TGTGCCAGCAGCAACTGGGACAGGCAAAACAATGTGCAGTTCTTC. Its protein product is CASSNWDRQNNVQFF. This chain connects TRBV7-9 to TRBJ2-1, with TRBD1 identical over 8 bases. The CDR3 loop spans 15 amino acids. CDR1 is SEHNR and CDR2 is FQNEAQ in the germline V gene (reference sequence).

Of note for this clonotype: This may come from a read error, since a much larger clone is one base off. The CDR3 end shows no conserved phenylalanine or tryptophan, and so a read error is likely. The rearrangement uses TRBV12-3 or TRBV12-4 and TRBJ2-5; 7 nucleotides line up with TRBD1. This CDR3 contains 13 residues. Trimming cost V 10 bases and J 2 bases; bases outside gene matches: 7. The CDR3 loop reads CATEGAGQETQYS. DNA for the CDR3: TGTGCCACCGAGGGGGCAGGACAAGAGACCCAGTACTCC.

This clonotype was detected a few times. Being one base from a much bigger clone, this may be a read error. This CDR3 is missing its conserved last phenylalanine or tryptophan, likely due to a read error. This sequence joins TRBV5-1 and TRBJ2-5, with TRBD2 as a possible D gene (5 bases). There are 14 residues in the CDR3. The ends were cut back, 5 bases at V and 0 bases at J, with 11 bases in the middle. CDR1 is SGHRS and CDR2 is YFSETQ in the germline V gene. CDR3 in DNA: TGCGCCAGCAGGCAGGACTCGTACCAAGAGACCCAGTACCTC. It specifies CASRQDSYQETQYL.

This clonotype was counted many times. This chain connects TRBV9 to TRBJ1-3; 11 positions agree with TRBD1. Trimming cost V 0 bases and J 4 bases; bases outside gene matches: 3. Germline V CDR1 and CDR2: SGDLS, YYNGEE. The CDR3 is 16 amino acids. CDR3 in amino acids: CASSVGDRGIGNTIYF. In DNA, the CDR3 is TGTGCCAGCAGCGTAGGGGACAGGGGGATCGGAAACACCATATATTTT.

For this clonotype: A clone one base away is much larger, so this may be a read error. The chain couples TRBV5-1 to TRBJ1-1; no firm D call. The V and J ends lost 2 bases and 1 base respectively, with 6 bases between them. The CDR3 sequence is 13 residues long. Germline assignment: CDR1 SGHRS and CDR2 YFSETQ. CDR3 coding DNA: TGCGCCAGCAGCTTCGCCCCGAACACTGAAGCTTTCTTT. The encoded protein is CASSFAPNTEAFF. The full variable domain, completed using reference TRBV5-1 and TRBJ1-1, is KAGVTQTPRYLIKTRGQQVTLSCSPISGHRSVSWYQQTPGQGLQFLFEYFSETQRNKGNFPGRFSGRQFSNSRSEMNVSTLELGDSALYLCASSFAPNTEAFFGQGTRLTVV.

Comments on this clonotype: Just one base apart from a much larger clone, this may be a read error. This chain connects TRBV19 to TRBJ2-7; D is possibly TRBD1 or TRBD2 (5 bases each). Germline CDR1 and CDR2: LNHDA and SQIVND (reference sequence). V gave up 3 bases and J gave up 2 bases, with 8 bases separating them. CDR3 size: 13 residues. The CDR3 sequence is CASSIGTPYEQYF. The CDR3 DNA sequence: TGTGCCAGTAGTATTGGGACCCCCTACGAGCAGTACTTC.

This clonotype has ten or more counts. The J gene is TRBJ2-4, the V gene TRBV28; 10 nucleotides line up with TRBD2. The germline V gene has CDR1 MDHEN and CDR2 SYDVKM. The CDR3 has 16 amino acids. Trimming removed 2 bases from V and 6 bases from J; junction bases left unmatched: 7. The CDR3 loop reads CASSLPRTSGLNIQYF. The DNA of the CDR3 is TGTGCCAGCAGTTTACCCCGGACTAGCGGCTTAAACATTCAGTACTTC.

This clonotype was recorded a few times. The chain carries TRBV11-2 and TRBJ2-7; TRBD2 matches 8 bases. J lost 2 bases, V lost 4 bases, and 4 bases had no gene match. Germline V gene lookup returns CDR1 SGHAT and CDR2 FQNNGV. The CDR3 is 14 amino acids. The CDR3 spells CASSYSGNTYEQYF. CDR3 bases: TGTGCCAGCAGCTATAGCGGGAATACCTACGAGCAGTACTTC.

Worth noting for this clonotype: This may come from a read error, since a much larger clone is one base off. J is TRBJ2-7 and V is TRBV27; 7 bases map to TRBD1. Per the germline V gene, CDR1 is MNHEY and CDR2 is SMNVEV (reference sequence). The CDR3 covers 13 residues. The CDR3 protein is CASSSQGVYEQCF. In nucleotides, the CDR3 is TGTGCCAGCAGTTCCCAGGGGGTCTACGAGCAGTGCTTC.

This clonotype has a count of ten or more. This chain joins TRBV28 and TRBJ2-7; 12 bases map to TRBD2. This CDR3 contains 18 residues. V dropped 5 bases and J dropped 4; count of bases not matched to a gene: 15. CDR1 is MDHEN and CDR2 is SYDVKM in the germline V gene. For the CDR3, the DNA is TGTGCCAGCAGTCCCATCGCCAGACTAGCGGGAGACCAGTACGAGCAGTACTTC. The encoded protein is CASSPIARLAGDQYEQYF.

The table lists this clonotype with many counts. The chain carries TRBV9 and TRBJ2-2; no clear D gene. Germline V lookup: CDR1 SGDLS, CDR2 YYNGEE. Trimming removed 0 bases at V and 5 bases at J, with 5 bases between. This CDR3 contains 13 residues. In DNA form, the CDR3 reads TGTGCCAGCAGCGTAGTGGAGACCGGGGAGCTGTTTTTT. Its translation: CASSVVETGELFF.

This clonotype appeared many times. V and J are TRBV2 and TRBJ1-5; D is possibly TRBD1 (5 bases). Germline V gene sequence: CDR1 SNHLY, CDR2 FYNNEI. The CDR3 extends over 14 amino acids. V was shortened by 4 bases and J by 3 bases, with 10 bases between the two germline ends. The chain's CDR3 is CASSATVNNQPQHF. The CDR3 DNA follows: TGTGCCAGCAGTGCGACAGTCAACAATCAGCCCCAGCATTTT.

V usage is TRBV20-1 and J usage is TRBJ2-3, with 7 bases fitting TRBD2. Germline lookup yields CDR1 DFQATT and CDR2 SNEGSKA (reference sequence). This CDR3 comprises 15 residues. The DNA of the CDR3 is TGCAGAGCTGCCGGACAAGCGGGGATCACAGATACGCAGTATTTT. Translation gives CRAAGQAGITDTQYF.

This clonotype was detected many times. The chain joins TRBV6-2 or TRBV6-3 to TRBJ2-1, with 11 nucleotides matching TRBD1. V shed 1 base and J 2 bases; nucleotides not matched to a gene: 10. Germline CDR1 and CDR2: MNHEY and SVGEGT. The CDR3 spans 19 residues. For the CDR3, the DNA is TGTGCCAGCAGTTACTGGCCGGGACAGGGGGATATTACCTACAATGAGCAGTTCTTC. Its translation is CASSYWPGQGDITYNEQFF.

Comments on this clonotype: A clone one base away is much larger, so this may be a read error. The chain recombines TRBV19 with TRBJ1-5; 10 bases agree with TRBD1. Germline V gene sequence: CDR1 LNHDA, CDR2 SQIVND (reference sequence). This CDR3 is built from 12 residues. CDR3 nucleotides: TGTGCCGGTAGACAGGGGGCTCAGCCCCAGCATTTT. This encodes CAGRQGAQPQHF.

This clonotype was observed at least ten times. This chain joins TRBV7-9 and TRBJ2-2; D is unclear. V was cut by 3 bases and J by 4 bases, with 15 bases left in between. The CDR3 length is 16 residues. From germline, CDR1 is SEHNR and CDR2 FQNEAQ (reference sequence). The CDR3 loop is CASSFVVRTGTGELFF. For the CDR3, the DNA is TGTGCCAGCAGCTTTGTTGTGAGGACGGGCACCGGGGAGCTGTTTTTT.

Ten or more counts support this clonotype. This chain joins TRBV4-2 and TRBJ2-3, with TRBD2 matching over 15 bases. This CDR3 is 19 amino acids long. The ends lost 0 bases at V and 6 bases at J; junction bases unmatched: 10. Germline assignment: CDR1 LGHNA and CDR2 YNFKEQ. CDR3 bases: TGTGCCAGCAGCCAAGATCCCCCTGGACTAGCGGGAGGGGTGGATACGCAGTATTTT. This sequence encodes CASSQDPPGLAGGVDTQYF.

This clonotype occurred many times. This chain links TRBV5-1 with TRBJ1-1, with TRBD1 matching over 7 bases. This CDR3 spans 15 amino acids. Looked up from germline, CDR1 is SGHRS and CDR2 is YFSETQ. V dropped 1 base and J dropped 7; count of bases not matched to a gene: 10. The CDR3 DNA is TGCGCCAGCAGCTTGCCCGAGACAGGGTTGCTTGAAGCTTTCTTT. Translated: CASSLPETGLLEAFF. The variable domain in full, completed from reference TRBV5-1 and TRBJ1-1, reads KAGVTQTPRYLIKTRGQQVTLSCSPISGHRSVSWYQQTPGQGLQFLFEYFSETQRNKGNFPGRFSGRQFSNSRSEMNVSTLELGDSALYLCASSLPETGLLEAFFGQGTRLTVV.